The table lists the clone carrying this T cell receptor beta chain with a count of one. The length of the CDR3 is 19 residues. V was clipped by 7 bases and J by 0 bases; unmatched bases: 19. Germline loops: CDR1 MDHEN, CDR2 SYDVKM. The sample originates from a study of blood T cell repertoires in COVID-19. Across the study: Acute and convalescent COVID-19 samples came from the United States, Italy and Spain.

Assay: immunoSEQ multiplex PCR; the TCRdb copy retains only in-frame clones and omits some. The repertoire holds 150,000 to 200,000 clones, with around 77% as singletons. Sequenced input: peripheral blood. The chain recombines TRBV28 with TRBJ2-7; 9 bases are a match to TRBD1. The clonotype originates from a man aged 55 to 70 with active or convalescent COVID-19. The chain's CDR3 is CASNLGWAGTGQNSYEQYF. In nucleotides, the CDR3 is TGTGCCAGCAATCTGGGCTGGGCTGGGACAGGGCAAAACTCCTACGAGCAGTACTTC.